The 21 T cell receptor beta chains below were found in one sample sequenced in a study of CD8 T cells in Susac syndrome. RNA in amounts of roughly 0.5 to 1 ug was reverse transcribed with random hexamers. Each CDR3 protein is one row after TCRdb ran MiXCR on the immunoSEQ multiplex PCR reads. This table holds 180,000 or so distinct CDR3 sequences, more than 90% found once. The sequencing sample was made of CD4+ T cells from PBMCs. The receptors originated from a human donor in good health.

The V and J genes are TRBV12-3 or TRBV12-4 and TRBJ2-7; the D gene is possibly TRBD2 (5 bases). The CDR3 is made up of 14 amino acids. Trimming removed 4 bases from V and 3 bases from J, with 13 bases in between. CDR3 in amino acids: CASSSPAGLYEQYF. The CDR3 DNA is TGTGCCAGCAGTTCGCCCGCAGGACTCTACGAGCAGTACTTC.

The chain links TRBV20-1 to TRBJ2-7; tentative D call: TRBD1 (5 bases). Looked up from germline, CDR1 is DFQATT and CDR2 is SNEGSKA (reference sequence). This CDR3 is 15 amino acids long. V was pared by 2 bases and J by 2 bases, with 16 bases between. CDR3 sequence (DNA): TGCAGTGCTAGAAACTCAGGGTCCCCACCCTACGAGCAGTACTTC. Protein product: CSARNSGSPPYEQYF.

The CDR3 DNA sequence: TGTGCCAGCAGTTTGGGGATCCACACTGAAGCTTTCTTT. The encoded protein is CASSLGIHTEAFF. V gene TRBV12-3 or TRBV12-4 combines with J gene TRBJ1-1; D not certain. V gave up 3 bases and J gave up 3 bases, with 8 bases separating them. The CDR3 loop spans 13 amino acids.

CDR3 sequence reads: CASSLTTTSHEQYF. The DNA for the CDR3 is TGTGCCAGCAGCCTTACTACTACTAGCCACGAGCAGTACTTC. The chain employs TRBV9 and TRBJ2-7; possible D gene TRBD2, 6 bases. The V gene lost 4 bases and the J gene lost 5 bases, with 16 bases spanning the gap. CDR1 is SGDLS, CDR2 YYNGEE, per germline. The CDR3 length is 14 residues.

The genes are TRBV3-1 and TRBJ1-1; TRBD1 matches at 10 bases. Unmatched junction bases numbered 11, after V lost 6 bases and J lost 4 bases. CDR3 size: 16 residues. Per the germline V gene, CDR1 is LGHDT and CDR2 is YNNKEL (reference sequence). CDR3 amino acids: CASSIGTGDLTTEAFF. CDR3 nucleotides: TGTGCCAGCAGTATTGGGACAGGGGACTTGACCACTGAAGCTTTCTTT.

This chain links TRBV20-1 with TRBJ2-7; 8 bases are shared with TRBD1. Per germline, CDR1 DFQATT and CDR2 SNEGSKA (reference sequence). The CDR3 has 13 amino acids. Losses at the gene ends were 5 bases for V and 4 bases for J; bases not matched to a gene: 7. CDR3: CSAHRQGSYEQYF. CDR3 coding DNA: TGCAGTGCTCACAGACAGGGGAGTTACGAGCAGTACTTC.

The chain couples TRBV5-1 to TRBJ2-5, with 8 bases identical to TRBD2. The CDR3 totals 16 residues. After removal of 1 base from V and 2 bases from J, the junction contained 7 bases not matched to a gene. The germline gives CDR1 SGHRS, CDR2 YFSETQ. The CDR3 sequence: CASSLSVAGSQETQYF. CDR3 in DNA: TGCGCCAGCAGCTTGAGCGTAGCGGGGAGTCAAGAGACCCAGTACTTC.

The CDR3 bases are TGCAGCGTTGAACGGCGTGCCACCTACAATGAGCAGTTCTTC. Its protein product is CSVERRATYNEQFF. The chain recombines TRBV29-1 with TRBJ2-1, with D hard to call. Germline loops: CDR1 SQVTM, CDR2 ANQGSEA. The CDR3 length is 14 residues. With 2 bases removed from V and 2 bases from J, the gap between germline ends came to 10 bases.

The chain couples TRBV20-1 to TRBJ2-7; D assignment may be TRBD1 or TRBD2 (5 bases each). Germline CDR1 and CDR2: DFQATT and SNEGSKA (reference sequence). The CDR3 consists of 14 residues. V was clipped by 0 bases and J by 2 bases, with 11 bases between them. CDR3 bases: TGCAGTGCTAGAGATGGTCGGGGACCCTACGAGCAGTACTTC. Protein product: CSARDGRGPYEQYF.

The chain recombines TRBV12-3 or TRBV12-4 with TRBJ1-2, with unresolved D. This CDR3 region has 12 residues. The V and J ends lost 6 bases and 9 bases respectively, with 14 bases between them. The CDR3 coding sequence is TGTGCCAGCAGCTCTATTCCACGGAGCTACACCTTC. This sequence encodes CASSSIPRSYTF.

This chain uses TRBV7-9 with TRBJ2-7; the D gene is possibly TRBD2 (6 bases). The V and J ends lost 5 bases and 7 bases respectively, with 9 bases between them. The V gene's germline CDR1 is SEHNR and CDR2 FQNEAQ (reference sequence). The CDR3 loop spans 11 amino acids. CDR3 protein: CASSGAGEQYF. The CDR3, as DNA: TGTGCCAGCAGCGGGGCGGGGGAGCAGTACTTC.

CDR3: CSAGTSGGAFSYEQYF. CDR3 sequence (DNA): TGCAGTGCTGGGACTAGCGGGGGCGCTTTCTCCTACGAGCAGTACTTC. The chain links TRBV20-1 to TRBJ2-7; the match to TRBD2 covers 14 bases. This CDR3 contains 16 residues. The V segment lost 5 bases and the J segment 0 bases; nucleotides outside the gene matches: 6. Germline V CDR1 and CDR2: DFQATT, SNEGSKA (reference sequence).

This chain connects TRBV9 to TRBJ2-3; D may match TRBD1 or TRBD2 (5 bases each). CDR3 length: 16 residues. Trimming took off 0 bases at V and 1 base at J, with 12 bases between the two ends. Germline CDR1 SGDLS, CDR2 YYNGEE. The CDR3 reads CASSVAGTRGTDTQYF. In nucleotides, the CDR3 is TGTGCCAGCAGCGTAGCTGGGACCCGGGGCACAGATACGCAGTATTTT.

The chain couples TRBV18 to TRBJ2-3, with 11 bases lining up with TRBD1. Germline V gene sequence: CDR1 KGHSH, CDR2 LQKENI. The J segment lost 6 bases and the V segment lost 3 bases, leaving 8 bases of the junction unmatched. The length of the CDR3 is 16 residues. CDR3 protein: CASSPGQGGYADTQYF. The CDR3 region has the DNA TGTGCCAGCTCACCGGGACAGGGGGGATACGCGGATACGCAGTATTTT.

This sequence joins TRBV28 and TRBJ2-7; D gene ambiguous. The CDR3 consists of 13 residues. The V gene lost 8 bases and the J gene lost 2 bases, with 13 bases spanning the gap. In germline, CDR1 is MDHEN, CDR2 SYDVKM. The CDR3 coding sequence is TGTGCCAGCTACAATGGCGGAACCTACGAGCAGTACTTC. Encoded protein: CASYNGGTYEQYF.

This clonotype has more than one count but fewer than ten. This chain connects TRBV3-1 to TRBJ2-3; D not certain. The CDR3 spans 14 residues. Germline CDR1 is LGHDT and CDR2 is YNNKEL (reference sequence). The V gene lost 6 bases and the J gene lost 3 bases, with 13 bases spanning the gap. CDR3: CASSPGYQTDTQYF. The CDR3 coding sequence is TGTGCCAGCAGTCCGGGTTACCAGACAGATACGCAGTATTTT.

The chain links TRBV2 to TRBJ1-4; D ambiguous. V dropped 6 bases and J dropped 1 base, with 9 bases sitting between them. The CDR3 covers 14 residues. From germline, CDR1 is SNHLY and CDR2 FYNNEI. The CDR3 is CASREQRTNEKLFF. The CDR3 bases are TGTGCCAGCAGAGAACAGCGAACTAATGAAAAACTGTTTTTT.

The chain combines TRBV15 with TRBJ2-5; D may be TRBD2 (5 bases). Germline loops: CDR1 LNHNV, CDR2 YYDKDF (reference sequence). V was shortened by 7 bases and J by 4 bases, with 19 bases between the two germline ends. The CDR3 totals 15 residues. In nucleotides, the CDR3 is TGTGCCACCAACCCCACGGAGCGGTGGGGAGAGACCCAGTACTTC. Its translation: CATNPTERWGETQYF.

CDR3 coding DNA: TGCGCCAGCAGCTTGCCACAGGGGAGCTCCTACAATGAGCAGTTCTTC. This gives the protein CASSLPQGSSYNEQFF. The rearrangement links TRBV5-1 to TRBJ2-1; 7 nucleotides agree with TRBD1. Germline lookup yields CDR1 SGHRS and CDR2 YFSETQ. The trim removed 1 base at V and 0 bases at J, leaving 4 bases unmatched. This CDR3 region has 16 residues. Full variable domain (outside the CDR3, taken from reference TRBV5-1 and TRBJ2-1): KAGVTQTPRYLIKTRGQQVTLSCSPISGHRSVSWYQQTPGQGLQFLFEYFSETQRNKGNFPGRFSGRQFSNSRSEMNVSTLELGDSALYLCASSLPQGSSYNEQFFGPGTRLTVL.

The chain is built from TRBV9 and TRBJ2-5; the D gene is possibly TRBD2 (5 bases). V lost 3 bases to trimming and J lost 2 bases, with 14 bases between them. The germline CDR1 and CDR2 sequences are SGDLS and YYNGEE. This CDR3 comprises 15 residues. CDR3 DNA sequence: TGTGCCAGCAGCGCTGAGACGGGAAGGCAAGAGACCCAGTACTTC. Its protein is CASSAETGRQETQYF.

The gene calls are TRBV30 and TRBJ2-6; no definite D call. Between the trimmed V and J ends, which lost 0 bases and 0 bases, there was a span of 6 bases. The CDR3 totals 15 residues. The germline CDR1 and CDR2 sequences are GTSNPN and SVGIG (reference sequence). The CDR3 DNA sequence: TGTGCCTGGAGTGTGCGGAGCTCTGGGGCCAACGTCCTGACTTTC. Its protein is CAWSVRSSGANVLTF.